The entry below describes one T cell receptor beta chain. The data stem from a study of T cell changes during pregnancy in multiple sclerosis. Clones were sequenced by immunoSEQ multiplex PCR, and TCRdb holds only the in-frame ones, with some missing. The sample lists tens of thousands of clones, about 92% occurring once. The CDR3 loop spans 11 amino acids. Germline V lookup: CDR1 LGHNT, CDR2 FRNRAP. V lost 5 bases to trimming and J lost 8 bases, with 9 bases between them. This clonotype was obtained from a female donor with multiple sclerosis, enrolled in a pregnancy study. The sequencing used CD4+ T cells from peripheral blood mononuclear cells, collected in the second trimester of pregnancy. The chain links TRBV12-5 to TRBJ1-1; D perhaps matches TRBD1 (6 bases). CDR3 coding DNA: TGTGCTAGTGGTCTAGGACAGGAAGCTTTCTTT. It encodes CASGLGQEAFF.